This T cell receptor beta chain was obtained from a study of blood T cell repertoires in COVID-19. Background on the study: There were acute and convalescent COVID-19 samples, and they came from the United States, Italy and Spain. T cells, B-cell-depleted T cells, or PBMCs supplied cDNA or gDNA.

Original methodology: Estimation of nucleated cell counts relied on the amplification of reference gene primers. The table came from immunoSEQ multiplex PCR; TCRdb's copy has only in-frame clones and leaves some out. V and J calls plus clone size are reproduced from that table; the DNA served to infer D and trimming. Among about 80,000 clones listed, roughly 85% were seen once. CDR1 and CDR2 from the germline V gene are KGHSH and LQKENI. The CDR3 sequence is 16 residues long. V lost 6 bases, J lost 5 bases, and 10 bases stayed unmatched. The chain uses TRBV18 and TRBJ1-6, with 7 positions matching TRBD1. This receptor was obtained from a woman in her 70s with acute or convalescent COVID-19. The sequenced material came from peripheral blood. The CDR3 is CASSQEGGQNNSPLHF. DNA for the CDR3: TGTGCCAGCTCCCAAGAGGGGGGACAGAATAATTCACCCCTCCACTTT.